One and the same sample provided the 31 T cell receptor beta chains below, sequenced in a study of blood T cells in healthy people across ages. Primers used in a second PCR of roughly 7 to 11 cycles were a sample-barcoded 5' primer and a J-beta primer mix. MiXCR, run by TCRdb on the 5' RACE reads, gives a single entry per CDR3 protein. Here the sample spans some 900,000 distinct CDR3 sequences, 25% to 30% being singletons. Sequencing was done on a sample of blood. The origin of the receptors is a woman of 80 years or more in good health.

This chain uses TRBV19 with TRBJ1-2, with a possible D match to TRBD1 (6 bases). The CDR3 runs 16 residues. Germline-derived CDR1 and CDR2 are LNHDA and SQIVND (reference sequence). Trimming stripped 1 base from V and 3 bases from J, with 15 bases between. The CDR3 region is CASSIGRGGWDYGYTF. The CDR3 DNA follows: TGTGCCAGTAGTATAGGCCGCGGGGGCTGGGACTATGGCTACACCTTC.

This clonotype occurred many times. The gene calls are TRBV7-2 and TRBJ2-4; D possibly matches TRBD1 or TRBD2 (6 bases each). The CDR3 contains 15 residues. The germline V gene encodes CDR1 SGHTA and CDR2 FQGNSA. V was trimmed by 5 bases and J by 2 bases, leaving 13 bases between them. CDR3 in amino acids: CASSPGGATKNIQYF. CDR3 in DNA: TGTGCCAGCAGCCCCGGGGGCGCGACCAAAAACATTCAGTACTTC.

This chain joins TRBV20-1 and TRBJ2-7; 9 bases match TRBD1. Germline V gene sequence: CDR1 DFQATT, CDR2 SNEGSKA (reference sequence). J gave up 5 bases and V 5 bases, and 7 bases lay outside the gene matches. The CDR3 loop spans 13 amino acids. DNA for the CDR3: TGCAGTGCTCGCGGGACAGGGTACAACGAGCAGTACTTC. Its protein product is CSARGTGYNEQYF.

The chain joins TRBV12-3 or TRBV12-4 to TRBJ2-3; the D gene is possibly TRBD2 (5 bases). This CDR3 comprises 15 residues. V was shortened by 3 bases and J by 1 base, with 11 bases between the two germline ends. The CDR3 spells CASSLARGCTDTQYF. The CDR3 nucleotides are TGTGCCAGCAGTTTGGCTAGAGGGTGCACAGATACGCAGTATTTT.

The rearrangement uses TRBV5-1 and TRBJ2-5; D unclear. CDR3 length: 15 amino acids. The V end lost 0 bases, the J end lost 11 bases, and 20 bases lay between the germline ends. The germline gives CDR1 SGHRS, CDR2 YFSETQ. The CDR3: CASSLAQAESNEQYF. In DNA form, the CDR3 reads TGCGCCAGCAGCTTGGCGCAGGCTGAGTCGAATGAGCAGTACTTC.

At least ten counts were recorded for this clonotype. The CDR3, as DNA: TGTGCCAGCAGTCGTCGGGGACAGACTAATTCACCCCTCCACTTT. It codes for CASSRRGQTNSPLHF. This rearrangement joins TRBV6-5 to TRBJ1-6, with TRBD1 matching 7 bases. V lost 5 bases, J lost 6 bases, and 7 bases stayed unmatched. This CDR3 region has 15 residues. The germline V gene has CDR1 MNHEY and CDR2 SVGAGI.

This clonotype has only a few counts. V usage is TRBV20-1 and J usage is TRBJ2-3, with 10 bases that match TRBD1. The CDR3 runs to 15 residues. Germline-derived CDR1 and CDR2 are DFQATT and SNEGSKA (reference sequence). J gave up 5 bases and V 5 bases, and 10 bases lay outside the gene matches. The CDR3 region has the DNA TGCAGTGCTCCAGCTCCGACAGGGGGCGGAGATACGCAGTATTTT. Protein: CSAPAPTGGGDTQYF.

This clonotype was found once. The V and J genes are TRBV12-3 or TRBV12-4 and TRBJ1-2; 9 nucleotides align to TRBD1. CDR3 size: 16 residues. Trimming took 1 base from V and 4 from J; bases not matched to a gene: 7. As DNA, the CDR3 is TGTGCCAGCAGTTTAGTAATGGGACAGGGTCTCTATGGCTACACCTTC. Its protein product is CASSLVMGQGLYGYTF.

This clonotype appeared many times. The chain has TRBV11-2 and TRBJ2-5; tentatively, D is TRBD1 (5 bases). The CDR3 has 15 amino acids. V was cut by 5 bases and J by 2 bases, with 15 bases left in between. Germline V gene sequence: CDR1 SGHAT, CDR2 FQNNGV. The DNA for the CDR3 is TGTGCCAGCAGCCCGAGGAGCAGGGTACAAGAGACCCAGTACTTC. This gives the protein CASSPRSRVQETQYF.

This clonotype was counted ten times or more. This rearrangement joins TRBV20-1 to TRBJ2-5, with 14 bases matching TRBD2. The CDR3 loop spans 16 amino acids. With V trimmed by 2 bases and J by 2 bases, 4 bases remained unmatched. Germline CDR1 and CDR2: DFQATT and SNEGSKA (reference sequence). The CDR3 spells CSARRLAGGIQETQYF. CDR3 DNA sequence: TGCAGTGCTAGACGACTAGCGGGGGGGATTCAAGAGACCCAGTACTTC.

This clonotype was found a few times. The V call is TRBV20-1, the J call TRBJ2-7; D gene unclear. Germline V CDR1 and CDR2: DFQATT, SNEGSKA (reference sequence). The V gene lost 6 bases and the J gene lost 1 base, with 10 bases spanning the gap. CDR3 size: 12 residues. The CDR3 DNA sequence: TGCAGTGCCGCGAGATTTTCCTACGAGCAGTACTTC. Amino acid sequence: CSAARFSYEQYF.

The CDR3 loop is CASRQHSGTDTQYF. DNA for the CDR3: TGTGCCAGCAGACAACACTCCGGCACAGATACGCAGTATTTT. The gene calls are TRBV6-2 or TRBV6-3 and TRBJ2-3; D unclear. V was cut by 6 bases and J by 1 base, with 11 bases left in between. The CDR3 consists of 14 residues. CDR1 is MNHEY and CDR2 is SVGEGT in the germline V gene.

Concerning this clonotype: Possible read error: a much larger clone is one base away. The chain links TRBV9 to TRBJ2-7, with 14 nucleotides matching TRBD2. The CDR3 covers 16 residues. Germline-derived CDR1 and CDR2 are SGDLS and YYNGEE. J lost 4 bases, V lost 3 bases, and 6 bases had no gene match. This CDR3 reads CASSAGTSGGFYEQYF. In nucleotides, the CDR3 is TGTGCCAGCAGCGCAGGGACTAGCGGGGGTTTTTACGAGCAGTACTTC. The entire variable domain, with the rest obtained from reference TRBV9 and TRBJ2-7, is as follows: DSGVTQTPKHLITATGQRVTLRCSPRSGDLSVYWYQQSLDQGLQFLIQYYNGEERAKGNILERFSAQQFPDLHSELNLSSLELGDSALYFCASSAGTSGGFYEQYFGPGTRLTVT.

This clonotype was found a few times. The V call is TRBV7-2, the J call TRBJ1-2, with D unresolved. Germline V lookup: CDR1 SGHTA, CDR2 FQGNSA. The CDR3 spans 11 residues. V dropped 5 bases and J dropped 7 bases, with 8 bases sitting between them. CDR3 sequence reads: CASSPMGGYTF. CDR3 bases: TGTGCCAGCAGCCCTATGGGTGGCTACACCTTC. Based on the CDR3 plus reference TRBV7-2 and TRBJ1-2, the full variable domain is GAGVSQSPSNKVTEKGKDVELRCDPISGHTALYWYRQSLGQGLEFLIYFQGNSAPDKSGLPSDRFSAERTGGSVSTLTIQRTQQEDSAVYLCASSPMGGYTFGSGTRLTVV.

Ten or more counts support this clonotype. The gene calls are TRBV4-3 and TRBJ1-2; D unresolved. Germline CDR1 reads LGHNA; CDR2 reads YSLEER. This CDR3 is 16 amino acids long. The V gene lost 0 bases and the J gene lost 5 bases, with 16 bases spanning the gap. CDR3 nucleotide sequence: TGCGCCAGCAGCCAAGATTCCGGCAGTACGGGATATGGCTACACCTTC. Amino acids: CASSQDSGSTGYGYTF.

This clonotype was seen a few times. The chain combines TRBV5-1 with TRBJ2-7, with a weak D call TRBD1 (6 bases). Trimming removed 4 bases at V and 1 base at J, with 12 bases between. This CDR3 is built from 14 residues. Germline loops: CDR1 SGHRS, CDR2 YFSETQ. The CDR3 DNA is TGCGCCAGCAGCCCAAGGGACATTTCCTACGAGCAGTACTTC. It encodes CASSPRDISYEQYF.

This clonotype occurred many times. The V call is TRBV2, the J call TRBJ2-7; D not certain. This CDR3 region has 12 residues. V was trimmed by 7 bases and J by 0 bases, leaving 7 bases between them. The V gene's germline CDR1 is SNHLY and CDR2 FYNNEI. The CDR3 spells CASTPDSYEQYF. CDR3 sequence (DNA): TGTGCCAGCACACCAGACTCCTACGAGCAGTACTTC. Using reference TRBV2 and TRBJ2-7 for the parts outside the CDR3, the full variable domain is EPEVTQTPSHQVTQMGQEVILRCVPISNHLYFYWYRQILGQKVEFLVSFYNNEISEKSEIFDDQFSVERPDGSNFTLKIRSTKLEDSAMYFCASTPDSYEQYFGPGTRLTVT.

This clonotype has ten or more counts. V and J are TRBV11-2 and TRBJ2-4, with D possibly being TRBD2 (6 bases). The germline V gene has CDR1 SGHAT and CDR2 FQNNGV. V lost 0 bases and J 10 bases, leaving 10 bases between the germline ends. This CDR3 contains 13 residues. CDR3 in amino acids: CASSLEGGKIQYF. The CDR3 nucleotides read TGTGCCAGCAGCTTAGAGGGCGGGAAGATTCAGTACTTC.

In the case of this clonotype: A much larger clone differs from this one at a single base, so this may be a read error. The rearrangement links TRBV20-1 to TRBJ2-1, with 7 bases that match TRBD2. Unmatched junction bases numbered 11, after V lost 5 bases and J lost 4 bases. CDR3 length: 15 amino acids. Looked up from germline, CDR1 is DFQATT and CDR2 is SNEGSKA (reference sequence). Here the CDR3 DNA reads TGCAGTGCTGGAGGTGGGGGGGGAATTTACAATGAGCAGTTCTTC. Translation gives CSAGGGGGIYNEQFF.

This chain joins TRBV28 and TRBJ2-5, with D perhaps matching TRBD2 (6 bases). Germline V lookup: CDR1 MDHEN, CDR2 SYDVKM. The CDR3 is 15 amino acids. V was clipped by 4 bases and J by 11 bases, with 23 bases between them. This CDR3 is CASSSLGGAYNEQYF. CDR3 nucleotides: TGTGCCAGCAGTTCCCTGGGGGGAGCCTACAATGAGCAGTACTTC.

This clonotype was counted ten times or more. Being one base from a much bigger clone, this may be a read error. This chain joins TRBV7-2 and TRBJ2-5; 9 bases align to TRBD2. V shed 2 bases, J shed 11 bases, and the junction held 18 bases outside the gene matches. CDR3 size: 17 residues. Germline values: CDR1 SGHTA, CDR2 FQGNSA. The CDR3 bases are TGTGCCAGCAGCTTACCCCCCAGCGGGGGGTTAAACAATGAGCAGTACTTC. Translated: CASSLPPSGGLNNEQYF.

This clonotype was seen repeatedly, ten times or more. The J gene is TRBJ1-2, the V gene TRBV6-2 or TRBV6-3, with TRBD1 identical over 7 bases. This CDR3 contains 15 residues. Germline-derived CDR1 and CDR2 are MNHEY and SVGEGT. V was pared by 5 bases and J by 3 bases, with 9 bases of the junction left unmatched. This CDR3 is CASSARGGSDYGYTF. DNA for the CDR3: TGTGCCAGCAGTGCCCGAGGGGGCTCGGACTATGGCTACACCTTC.

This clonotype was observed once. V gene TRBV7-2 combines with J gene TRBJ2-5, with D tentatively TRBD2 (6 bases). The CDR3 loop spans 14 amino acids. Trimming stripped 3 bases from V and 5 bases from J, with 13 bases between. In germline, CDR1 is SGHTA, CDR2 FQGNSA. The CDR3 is CASSFWRERETQYF. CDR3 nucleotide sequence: TGTGCCAGCAGCTTTTGGCGGGAACGGGAGACCCAGTACTTC.

CDR3 sequence (DNA): TGCGCCAGCAGCTTGGGACAACTGTCGAGCGGGAGCGCCAATGAGCAGTTCTTC. Encoded protein: CASSLGQLSSGSANEQFF. The chain joins TRBV5-1 to TRBJ2-1, with 8 bases identical to TRBD2. CDR1 is SGHRS and CDR2 is YFSETQ in the germline V gene. J gave up 6 bases and V 0 bases, and 14 bases lay outside the gene matches. The CDR3 has 18 residues. Together with reference TRBV5-1 and TRBJ2-1, the CDR3 gives the full variable domain: KAGVTQTPRYLIKTRGQQVTLSCSPISGHRSVSWYQQTPGQGLQFLFEYFSETQRNKGNFPGRFSGRQFSNSRSEMNVSTLELGDSALYLCASSLGQLSSGSANEQFFGPGTRLTVL.

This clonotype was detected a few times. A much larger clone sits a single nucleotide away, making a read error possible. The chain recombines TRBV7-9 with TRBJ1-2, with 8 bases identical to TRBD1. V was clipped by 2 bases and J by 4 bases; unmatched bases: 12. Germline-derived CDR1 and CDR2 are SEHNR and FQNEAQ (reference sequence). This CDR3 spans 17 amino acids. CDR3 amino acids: CASSLTFQDRAVYGYTF. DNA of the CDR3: TGTGCCAGCAGCTTAACATTTCAGGACAGGGCAGTCTATGGCTACACCTTC.

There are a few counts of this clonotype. The CDR3: CATSDAIGGRINEQFF. The CDR3 DNA reads TGTGCCACCAGTGATGCGATAGGGGGCCGCATCAATGAGCAGTTCTTC. The chain joins TRBV24-1 to TRBJ2-1, with 7 bases fitting TRBD1. Unmatched junction bases numbered 10, after V lost 3 bases and J lost 6 bases. The CDR3 length is 16 residues. Germline CDR1 and CDR2: KGHDR and SFDVKD.

As DNA, the CDR3 is TGCGCCAGCAGCCCCGGACTAGTAGACAATGGGCAGTACTTC. Translation: CASSPGLVDNGQYF. The V and J genes are TRBV5-1 and TRBJ2-5; TRBD2 matches 7 bases. V lost 4 bases, J lost 11 bases, and 14 bases stayed unmatched. This CDR3 contains 14 residues. CDR1 is SGHRS and CDR2 is YFSETQ in the germline V gene.

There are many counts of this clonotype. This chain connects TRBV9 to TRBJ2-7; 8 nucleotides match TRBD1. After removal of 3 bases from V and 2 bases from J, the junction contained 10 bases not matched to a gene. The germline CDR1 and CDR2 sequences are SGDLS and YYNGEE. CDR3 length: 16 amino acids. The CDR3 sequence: CASSAGQGGTPYEQYF. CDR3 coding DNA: TGTGCCAGCAGCGCTGGACAGGGCGGAACCCCCTACGAGCAGTACTTC.

DNA for the CDR3: TGTGCCAGCAGTGTGCAGTCTAGCTCAGATACGCAGTATTTT. Encoded protein: CASSVQSSSDTQYF. The V call is TRBV2, the J call TRBJ2-3; tentative D call: TRBD2 (5 bases). V was shortened by 4 bases and J by 4 bases, with 12 bases between the two germline ends. The CDR3 is 14 amino acids. Per the germline V gene, CDR1 is SNHLY and CDR2 is FYNNEI.

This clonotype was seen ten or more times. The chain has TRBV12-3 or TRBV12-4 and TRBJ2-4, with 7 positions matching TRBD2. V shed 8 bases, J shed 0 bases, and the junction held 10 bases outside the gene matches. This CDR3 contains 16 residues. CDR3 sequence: CASLWGGDLAKNIQYF. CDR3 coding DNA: TGTGCCAGCTTATGGGGGGGGGATCTAGCCAAAAACATTCAGTACTTC.

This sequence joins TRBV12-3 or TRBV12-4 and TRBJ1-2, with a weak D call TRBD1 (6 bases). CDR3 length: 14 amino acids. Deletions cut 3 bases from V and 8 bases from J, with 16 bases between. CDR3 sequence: CASSLVPGARGYTF. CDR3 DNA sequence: TGTGCCAGCAGTTTGGTACCGGGGGCCCGGGGCTACACCTTC.